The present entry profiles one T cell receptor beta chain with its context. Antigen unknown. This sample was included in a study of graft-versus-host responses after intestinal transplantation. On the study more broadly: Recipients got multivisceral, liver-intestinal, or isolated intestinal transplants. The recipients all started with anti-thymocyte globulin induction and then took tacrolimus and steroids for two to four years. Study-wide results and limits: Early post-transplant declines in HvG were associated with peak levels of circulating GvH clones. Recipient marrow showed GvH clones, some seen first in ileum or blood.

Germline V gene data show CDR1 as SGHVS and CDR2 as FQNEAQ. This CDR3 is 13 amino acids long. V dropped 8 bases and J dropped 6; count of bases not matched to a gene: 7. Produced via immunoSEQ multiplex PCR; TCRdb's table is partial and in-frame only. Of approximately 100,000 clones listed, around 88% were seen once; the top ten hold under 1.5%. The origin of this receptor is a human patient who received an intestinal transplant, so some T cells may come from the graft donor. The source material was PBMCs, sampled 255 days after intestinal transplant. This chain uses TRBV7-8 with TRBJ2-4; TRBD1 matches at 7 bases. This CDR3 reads CASEQGPGNIQYF. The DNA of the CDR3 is TGTGCCAGCGAACAGGGGCCGGGAAACATTCAGTACTTC.